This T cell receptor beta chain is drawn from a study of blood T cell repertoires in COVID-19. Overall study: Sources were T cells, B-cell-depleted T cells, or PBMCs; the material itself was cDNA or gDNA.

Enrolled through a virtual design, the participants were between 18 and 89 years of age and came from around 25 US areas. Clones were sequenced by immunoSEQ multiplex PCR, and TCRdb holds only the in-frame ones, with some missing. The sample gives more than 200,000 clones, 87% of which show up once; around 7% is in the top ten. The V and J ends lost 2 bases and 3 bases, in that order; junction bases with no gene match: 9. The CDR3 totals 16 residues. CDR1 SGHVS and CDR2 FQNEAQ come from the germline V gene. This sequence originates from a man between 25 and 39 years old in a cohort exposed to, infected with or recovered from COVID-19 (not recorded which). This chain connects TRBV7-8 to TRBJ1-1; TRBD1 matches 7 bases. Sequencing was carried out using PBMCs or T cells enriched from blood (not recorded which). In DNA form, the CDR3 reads TGTGCCAGCAGCTTATTAAGGGGGCGCATTTACACTGAAGCTTTCTTT. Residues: CASSLLRGRIYTEAFF.